This T cell receptor beta chain was identified during a study of shared clonotypes between healthy human individuals. General observations from the study: Roughly 5% of naive CD4 clonotypes were common to a handful of donors.

With respect to this clone: Antigen unknown.

Only in-frame clones appear in the TCRdb table, and some are missing; sequencing was by immunoSEQ multiplex PCR. The data hold 2,100,000 or so clones, with approximately 96% observed a single time. V trimming: 4 bases; J trimming: 5 bases; junction bases outside the gene matches: 5. Looked up from germline, CDR1 is WNHNN and CDR2 is SYGVQD (reference sequence). The CDR3 sequence is 15 residues long. Negatively enriched CD4+ T cells were divided by CD45RA into naive and memory. The chain recombines TRBV10-1 with TRBJ2-3; 11 nucleotides line up with TRBD1. This sequence was found in a man aged 18 to 29 in good health. Material for sequencing was naive CD4+ T cells sorted from blood. Subset meaning: CD45RA+ positively selected. The CDR3 loop is CASSVRTGGLDTQYF. The CDR3 region has the DNA TGCGCCAGCAGTGTCAGGACAGGGGGCTTAGATACGCAGTATTTT.